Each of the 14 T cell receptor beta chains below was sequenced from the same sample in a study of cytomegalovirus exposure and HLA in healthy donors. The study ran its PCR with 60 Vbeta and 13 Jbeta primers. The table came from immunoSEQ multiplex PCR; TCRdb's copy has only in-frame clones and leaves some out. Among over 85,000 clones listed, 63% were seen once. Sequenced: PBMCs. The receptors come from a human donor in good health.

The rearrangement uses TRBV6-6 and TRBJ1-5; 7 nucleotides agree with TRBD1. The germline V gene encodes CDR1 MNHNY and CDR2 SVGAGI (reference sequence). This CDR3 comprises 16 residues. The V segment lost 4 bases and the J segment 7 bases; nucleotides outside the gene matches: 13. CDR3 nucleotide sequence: TGTGCCAGCAGTTCCCCAGACGACAGGGTTGCACAGCCCCAGCATTTT. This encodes CASSSPDDRVAQPQHF.

In nucleotides, the CDR3 is TGTGCCAGTAGTATTAGCGGGAGCACCTACGAGCAGTACTTC. This gives the protein CASSISGSTYEQYF. The chain links TRBV19 to TRBJ2-5, with 9 nucleotides matching TRBD2. The tail of the sequence fits TRBJ2-7 better, so the J call may be wrong. The CDR3 extends over 14 amino acids. Germline CDR1 is LNHDA and CDR2 is SQIVND (reference sequence).

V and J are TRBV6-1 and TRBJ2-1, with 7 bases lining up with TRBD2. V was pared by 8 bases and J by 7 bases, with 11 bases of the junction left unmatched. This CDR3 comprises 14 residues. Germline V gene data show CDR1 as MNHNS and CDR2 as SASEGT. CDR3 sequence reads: CASLTGGSLNEQFF. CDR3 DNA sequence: TGTGCCAGCCTCACCGGCGGGAGCTTAAATGAGCAGTTCTTC.

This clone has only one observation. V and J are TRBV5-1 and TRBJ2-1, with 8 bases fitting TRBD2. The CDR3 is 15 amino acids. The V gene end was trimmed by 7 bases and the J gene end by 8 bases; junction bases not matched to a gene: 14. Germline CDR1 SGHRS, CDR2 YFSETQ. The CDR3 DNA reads TGCGCCAGCTTCACCTGGGCTAGCGGGCGGGATGAGCAGTTCTTC. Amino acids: CASFTWASGRDEQFF.

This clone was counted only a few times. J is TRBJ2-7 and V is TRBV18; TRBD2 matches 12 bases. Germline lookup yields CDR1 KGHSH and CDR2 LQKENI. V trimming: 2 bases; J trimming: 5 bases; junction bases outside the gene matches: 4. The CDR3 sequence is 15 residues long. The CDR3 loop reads CASSPGTSGLHEQYF. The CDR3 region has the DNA TGTGCCAGCTCACCAGGGACTAGCGGGTTGCACGAGCAGTACTTC. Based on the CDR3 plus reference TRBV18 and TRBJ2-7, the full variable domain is NAGVMQNPRHLVRRRGQEARLRCSPMKGHSHVYWYRQLPEEGLKFMVYLQKENIIDESGMPKERFSAEFPKEGPSILRIQQVVRGDSAAYFCASSPGTSGLHEQYFGPGTRLTVT.

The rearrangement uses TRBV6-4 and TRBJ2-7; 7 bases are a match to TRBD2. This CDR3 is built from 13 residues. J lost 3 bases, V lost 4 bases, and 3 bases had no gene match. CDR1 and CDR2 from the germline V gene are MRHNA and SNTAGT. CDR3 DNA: TGTGCCAGCAGTGGTCTAGCGGTCTACGAGCAGTACTTC. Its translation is CASSGLAVYEQYF.

The chain's CDR3 is CAISESAPGTGFGTEAFF. The DNA of the CDR3 is TGTGCCATCAGTGAGTCAGCCCCTGGGACAGGGTTTGGGACTGAAGCTTTCTTT. The chain carries TRBV10-3 and TRBJ1-1; 9 nucleotides match TRBD1. This CDR3 is 18 amino acids long. Germline values: CDR1 ENHRY, CDR2 SYGVKD. V lost 0 bases, J lost 5 bases, and 13 bases stayed unmatched.

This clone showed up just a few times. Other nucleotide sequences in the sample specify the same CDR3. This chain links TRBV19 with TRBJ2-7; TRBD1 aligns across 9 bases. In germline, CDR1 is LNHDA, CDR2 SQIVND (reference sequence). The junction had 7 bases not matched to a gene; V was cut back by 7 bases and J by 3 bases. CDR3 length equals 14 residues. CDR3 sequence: CASTPTGGIYEQYF. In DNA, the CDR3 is TGTGCCAGTACCCCGACAGGGGGAATCTACGAGCAGTACTTC.

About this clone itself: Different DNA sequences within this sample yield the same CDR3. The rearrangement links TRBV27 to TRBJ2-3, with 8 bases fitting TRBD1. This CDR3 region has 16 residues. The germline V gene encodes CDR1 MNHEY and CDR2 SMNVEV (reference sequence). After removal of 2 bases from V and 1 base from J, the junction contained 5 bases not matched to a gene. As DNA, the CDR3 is TGTGCCAGCAGTTTACTGCCAGGGGGCGGCACAGATACGCAGTATTTT. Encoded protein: CASSLLPGGGTDTQYF.

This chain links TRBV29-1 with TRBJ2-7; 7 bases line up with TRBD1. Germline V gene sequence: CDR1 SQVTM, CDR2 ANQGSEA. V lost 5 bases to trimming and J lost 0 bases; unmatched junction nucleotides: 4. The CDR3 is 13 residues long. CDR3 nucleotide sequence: TGCAGCGTTTTCGGGACAGACTCCTACGAGCAGTACTTC. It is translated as CSVFGTDSYEQYF.

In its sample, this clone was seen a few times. Here the CDR3 DNA reads TGTGGGCTGGGGACAGGCTCCTACGAGCAGTACTTC. This encodes CGLGTGSYEQYF. This chain uses TRBV6-1 with TRBJ2-7, with 8 bases fitting TRBD1. The CDR3 runs to 12 residues. Germline loops: CDR1 MNHNS, CDR2 SASEGT.

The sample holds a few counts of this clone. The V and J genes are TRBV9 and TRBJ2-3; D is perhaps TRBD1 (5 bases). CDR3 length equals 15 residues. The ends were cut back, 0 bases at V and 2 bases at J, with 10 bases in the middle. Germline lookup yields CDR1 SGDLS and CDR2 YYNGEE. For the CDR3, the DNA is TGTGCCAGCAGCGTAGTTGGCAGGGACACAGATACGCAGTATTTT. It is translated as CASSVVGRDTDTQYF.

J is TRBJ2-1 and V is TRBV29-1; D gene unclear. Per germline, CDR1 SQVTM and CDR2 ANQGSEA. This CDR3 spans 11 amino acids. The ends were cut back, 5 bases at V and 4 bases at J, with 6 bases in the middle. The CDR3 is CSVRRYNEQFF. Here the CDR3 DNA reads TGCAGCGTTCGCCGGTACAATGAGCAGTTCTTC.

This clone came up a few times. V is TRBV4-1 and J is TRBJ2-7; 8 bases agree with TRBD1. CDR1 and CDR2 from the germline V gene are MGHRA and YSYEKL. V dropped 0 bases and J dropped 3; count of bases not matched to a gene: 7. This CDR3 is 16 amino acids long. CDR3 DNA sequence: TGCGCCAGCAGCCAAGATAAGGACAGGGCGTACTACGAGCAGTACTTC. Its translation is CASSQDKDRAYYEQYF.